These 30 T cell receptor beta chains were all obtained from the same sample, sequenced in a study of T-cell reconstitution after alpha-beta-depleted transplantation in children. Unique molecular identifiers were built into the TCRbeta library. TCRdb independently ran MiXCR on the PCR reads; one entry per CDR3 protein. Of approximately 500,000 distinct CDR3 sequences listed, more than 20% are singletons. This material consisted of PBMCs, taken before TCRalphabeta/CD19-depleted stem cell transplant. These receptors originate from a boy younger than two with Wiskott-Aldrich syndrome, due to receive a stem cell transplant.

The chain links TRBV7-2 to TRBJ2-1, with 9 bases lining up with TRBD1. After removal of 2 bases from V and 10 bases from J, the junction contained 9 bases not matched to a gene. Per germline, CDR1 SGHTA and CDR2 FQGNSA. The CDR3 loop spans 15 amino acids. The DNA of the CDR3 is TGTGCCAGCAGCTTAACCGGGACAGGGCGGGTGGAGCAGTTCTTC. This gives the protein CASSLTGTGRVEQFF. Combining the CDR3 with reference TRBV7-2 and TRBJ2-1 gives the whole variable domain GAGVSQSPSNKVTEKGKDVELRCDPISGHTALYWYRQSLGQGLEFLIYFQGNSAPDKSGLPSDRFSAERTGGSVSTLTIQRTQQEDSAVYLCASSLTGTGRVEQFFGPGTRLTVL.

The CDR3 bases are TGCAGTGCTAGACTTAGGGGAGCCTACGAGCAGTACTTC. Its translation is CSARLRGAYEQYF. J is TRBJ2-7 and V is TRBV20-1; D tentatively reads TRBD1 or TRBD2 (5 bases each). The V end lost 2 bases, the J end lost 2 bases, and 10 bases lay between the germline ends. The CDR3 extends over 13 amino acids. Germline V gene sequence: CDR1 DFQATT, CDR2 SNEGSKA (reference sequence).

This clonotype turned up a few times. This rearrangement joins TRBV20-1 to TRBJ1-3, with D unresolved. This CDR3 spans 15 amino acids. The germline V gene has CDR1 DFQATT and CDR2 SNEGSKA (reference sequence). V lost 2 bases, J lost 0 bases, and 11 bases lay in between. The CDR3 DNA reads TGCAGTGCTAGAACTGGAGACTTCTCTGGAAACACCATATATTTT. Translating it yields CSARTGDFSGNTIYF.

The chain carries TRBV6-1 and TRBJ1-5; TRBD1 matches 8 bases. The CDR3 length is 15 residues. Germline V gives CDR1 MNHNS, CDR2 SASEGT. V was clipped by 1 base and J by 3 bases; unmatched bases: 2. The CDR3 DNA follows: TGTGCCAGCAGTGAAGGACAGGGGTTCAATCAGCCCCAGCATTTT. It encodes CASSEGQGFNQPQHF.

This clonotype was picked up one time. The rearrangement uses TRBV5-1 and TRBJ2-3; D is uncertain. Germline V gene sequence: CDR1 SGHRS, CDR2 YFSETQ. The ends were cut back, 0 bases at V and 2 bases at J, with 10 bases in the middle. There are 15 residues in the CDR3. CDR3 residues: CASSLAAAYTDTQYF. The CDR3 DNA follows: TGCGCCAGCAGCTTGGCGGCAGCCTACACAGATACGCAGTATTTT.

There are a few counts of this clonotype. The chain recombines TRBV11-2 with TRBJ2-1; 9 bases are a match to TRBD2. This CDR3 is 17 amino acids long. Germline lookup yields CDR1 SGHAT and CDR2 FQNNGV. V shed 1 base, J shed 7 bases, and the junction held 11 bases outside the gene matches. The CDR3 loop reads CASSLVRGRDLPNEQFF. The CDR3 DNA is TGTGCCAGCAGCTTAGTTCGCGGGAGGGACCTCCCGAATGAGCAGTTCTTC.

This clonotype has a single count. The rearrangement uses TRBV6-2 or TRBV6-3 and TRBJ2-7; D is ambiguous. CDR1 and CDR2 from the germline V gene are MNHEY and SVGEGT. This CDR3 has 10 amino acids. Deletions cut 8 bases from V and 8 bases from J, with 10 bases between. CDR3 DNA: TGTGCCAGCGGGGTGGTCCAGCAGTACTTC. It translates to CASGVVQQYF.

The chain combines TRBV6-1 with TRBJ2-7; a possible D gene is TRBD2 (6 bases). Germline V gene sequence: CDR1 MNHNS, CDR2 SASEGT. This CDR3 comprises 16 residues. The V gene lost 6 bases and the J gene lost 0 bases, with 18 bases spanning the gap. This CDR3 reads CASRSGLGRGSYEQYF. CDR3 nucleotides: TGTGCCAGCAGATCCGGGCTGGGGCGGGGCTCCTACGAGCAGTACTTC.

V and J are TRBV18 and TRBJ1-2, with 8 bases that match TRBD1. V lost 3 bases, J lost 4 bases, and 7 bases stayed unmatched. This CDR3 is built from 15 residues. The V gene's germline CDR1 is KGHSH and CDR2 LQKENI. CDR3 DNA sequence: TGTGCCAGCTCACCCTTGGGGGGACAGGCCTATGGCTACACCTTC. Its protein product is CASSPLGGQAYGYTF.

The chain carries TRBV7-9 and TRBJ2-2; D might be TRBD2 (6 bases). V shed 6 bases and J shed 3 bases, with 14 bases lying between them. This CDR3 is built from 15 residues. The germline CDR1 and CDR2 sequences are SEHNR and FQNEAQ (reference sequence). The chain's CDR3 is CASRSGRDYTGELFF. The DNA of the CDR3 is TGTGCCAGCAGATCCGGACGGGACTACACCGGGGAGCTGTTTTTT.

A few counts support this clonotype. The chain recombines TRBV5-1 with TRBJ2-1; TRBD1 matches at 10 bases. The V gene end was trimmed by 5 bases and the J gene end by 7 bases; junction bases not matched to a gene: 15. Germline V gene sequence: CDR1 SGHRS, CDR2 YFSETQ. This CDR3 has 17 amino acids. This chain's CDR3 is CASSPGQGPPRKNEQFF. CDR3 in DNA: TGCGCCAGCAGTCCGGGACAGGGGCCTCCTAGGAAGAATGAGCAGTTCTTC. The whole variable domain, remainder taken from reference TRBV5-1 and TRBJ2-1, is KAGVTQTPRYLIKTRGQQVTLSCSPISGHRSVSWYQQTPGQGLQFLFEYFSETQRNKGNFPGRFSGRQFSNSRSEMNVSTLELGDSALYLCASSPGQGPPRKNEQFFGPGTRLTVL.

In its sample, this clonotype was seen a few times. The chain links TRBV15 to TRBJ2-1; no definite D call. The germline V gene has CDR1 LNHNV and CDR2 YYDKDF (reference sequence). The CDR3 contains 14 residues. Trimming left V 1 base short and J 0 bases short, with 4 bases between. CDR3 in amino acids: CATSRAGSYNEQFF. CDR3 DNA sequence: TGTGCCACCAGCAGAGCCGGCTCCTACAATGAGCAGTTCTTC.

The chain carries TRBV12-3 or TRBV12-4 and TRBJ2-4; 9 nucleotides line up with TRBD1. The CDR3 is 14 amino acids. J gave up 9 bases and V 6 bases, and 9 bases lay outside the gene matches. The CDR3 region is CASRTGTGSSIQYF. The CDR3 DNA follows: TGTGCCAGCAGGACCGGGACAGGGAGCTCCATTCAGTACTTC.

There are a few counts of this clonotype. The rearrangement links TRBV4-1 to TRBJ2-3; D is unclear. V shed 1 base and J shed 2 bases, with 7 bases lying between them. Germline CDR1 and CDR2: MGHRA and YSYEKL. This CDR3 is built from 14 residues. The CDR3 bases are TGCGCCAGCAGCCAAGTTCCGGTCACAGATACGCAGTATTTT. It translates to CASSQVPVTDTQYF.

The chain couples TRBV27 to TRBJ2-7; maybe TRBD2 (5 bases). The germline gives CDR1 MNHEY, CDR2 SMNVEV (reference sequence). The CDR3 is 13 amino acids. The germline V and J ends were trimmed by 3 bases and 0 bases, with 6 bases remaining between them. CDR3 residues: CASSFRGSYEQYF. The CDR3 DNA reads TGTGCCAGCAGTTTTCGGGGCTCCTACGAGCAGTACTTC.

The chain carries TRBV12-3 or TRBV12-4 and TRBJ2-2, with 7 bases matching TRBD1. The CDR3 contains 17 residues. The J segment lost 3 bases and the V segment lost 6 bases, leaving 13 bases of the junction unmatched. The CDR3 DNA reads as TGTGCCAGCAGCTTCCGGGGCAGGGGGTTTCACACCGGGGAGCTGTTTTTT. It encodes CASSFRGRGFHTGELFF.

This clonotype was observed a single time. Its ends do not fully match the called genes, so a read error is possible. The chain couples TRBV29-1 to TRBJ2-7; possibly TRBD2 for D (6 bases). Germline assignment: CDR1 SQVTM and CDR2 ANQGSEA. The CDR3 spans 12 residues. CDR3 region: CSVEGLNYDQYF. The CDR3 region has the DNA TGCAGCGTAGAGGGACTGAATTACGACCAGTACTTC.

This sequence joins TRBV4-1 and TRBJ1-2; D may be TRBD1 (6 bases). Germline V gene sequence: CDR1 MGHRA, CDR2 YSYEKL. V was cut by 3 bases and J by 4 bases, with 18 bases left in between. The CDR3 loop spans 16 amino acids. For the CDR3, the DNA is TGCGCCAGCAGCCAGATACCGGACAGAGAAATCTATGGCTACACCTTC. Residues: CASSQIPDREIYGYTF.

The chain is built from TRBV9 and TRBJ2-2; 9 nucleotides agree with TRBD2. Trimming took 1 base from V and 7 from J; bases not matched to a gene: 8. This CDR3 spans 16 amino acids. Germline V gene lookup returns CDR1 SGDLS and CDR2 YYNGEE. The CDR3 DNA sequence: TGTGCCAGCAGCGTATCCCCGCGACTAGCGGACGGGGAGCTGTTTTTT. Protein sequence: CASSVSPRLADGELFF.

The rearrangement uses TRBV7-2 and TRBJ1-6, with D perhaps matching TRBD1 (5 bases). Trimming pared 5 bases from V and 8 bases from J, leaving 13 bases between. In germline, CDR1 is SGHTA, CDR2 FQGNSA. The CDR3 covers 14 residues. As DNA, the CDR3 is TGTGCCAGCAGCCAAGACAGTTCCCATTCACCCCTCCACTTT. Translated: CASSQDSSHSPLHF. The full variable domain, in which reference TRBV7-2 and TRBJ1-6 provide the parts outside the CDR3, is GAGVSQSPSNKVTEKGKDVELRCDPISGHTALYWYRQSLGQGLEFLIYFQGNSAPDKSGLPSDRFSAERTGGSVSTLTIQRTQQEDSAVYLCASSQDSSHSPLHFGNGTRLTVT.

The chain links TRBV12-3 or TRBV12-4 to TRBJ2-5, with TRBD2 matching over 15 bases. This CDR3 contains 17 residues. With V trimmed by 5 bases and J by 4 bases, 8 bases remained unmatched. The CDR3 DNA follows: TGTGCCAGCAGTCAAGGACTAGCGGGAGGGATCCCAGAGACCCAGTACTTC. Translation: CASSQGLAGGIPETQYF.

The V and J genes are TRBV5-1 and TRBJ2-7; D gene unclear. The germline CDR1 and CDR2 sequences are SGHRS and YFSETQ. The CDR3 is 16 residues long. V was clipped by 0 bases and J by 4 bases, with 17 bases between them. The CDR3: CASSLEWSVRIYEQYF. In DNA, the CDR3 is TGCGCCAGCAGCTTGGAATGGTCTGTTAGGATTTACGAGCAGTACTTC.

V is TRBV11-1 and J is TRBJ2-2; 8 bases match TRBD2. CDR1 is SGHAT and CDR2 is FQDESV in the germline V gene (reference sequence). Losses at the gene ends were 2 bases for V and 3 bases for J; bases not matched to a gene: 5. The length of the CDR3 is 16 residues. Here the CDR3 DNA reads TGTGCCAGCAGCTTACTTAGCGGGATCGACACCGGGGAGCTGTTTTTT. Translating it yields CASSLLSGIDTGELFF.

This clonotype appeared many times. This chain joins TRBV24-1 and TRBJ2-1; tentatively, D is TRBD2 (5 bases). Germline V gives CDR1 KGHDR, CDR2 SFDVKD. The length of the CDR3 is 13 residues. Trimming cost V 0 bases and J 9 bases, with 8 bases left between them. The CDR3 DNA is TGTGCCACCAGTGATTTGACGGGGAGTGAGCAGTTCTTC. Residues: CATSDLTGSEQFF.

The chain employs TRBV12-3 or TRBV12-4 and TRBJ1-4, with D uncertain. The CDR3 length is 16 residues. V lost 2 bases and J lost 8, with 18 bases in between. DNA for the CDR3: TGTGCCAGCAGTTTAACTTTAGGCTTTGGGGTGGAAAAACTGTTTTTT. Residues: CASSLTLGFGVEKLFF.

This clonotype was picked up a small number of times. The chain recombines TRBV27 with TRBJ2-1, with D unresolved. This CDR3 region has 15 residues. The V gene's germline CDR1 is MNHEY and CDR2 SMNVEV (reference sequence). V was trimmed by 3 bases and J by 2 bases, leaving 11 bases between them. CDR3 bases: TGTGCCAGCAGTTTCTTTTCGAGAGCCTACAATGAGCAGTTCTTC. Protein sequence: CASSFFSRAYNEQFF.

The V gene is TRBV9, the J gene TRBJ2-2; a weak D match, TRBD1 (5 bases). Trimming took 0 bases from V and 5 from J, leaving 17 bases between them. CDR1 SGDLS and CDR2 YYNGEE come from the germline V gene. The length of the CDR3 is 17 residues. The CDR3 DNA reads as TGTGCCAGCAGCGTAGTACCAGGACACTTCGAGACCGGGGAGCTGTTTTTT. It yields the protein CASSVVPGHFETGELFF.

This clonotype has only a few counts. This chain uses TRBV5-1 with TRBJ2-7; 10 bases agree with TRBD2. Germline-derived CDR1 and CDR2 are SGHRS and YFSETQ. V lost 2 bases, J lost 3 bases, and 5 bases stayed unmatched. The CDR3 sequence is 15 residues long. CDR3 protein: CASSFRLAGVYEQYF. The CDR3 DNA reads TGCGCCAGCAGCTTCAGACTAGCGGGTGTCTACGAGCAGTACTTC.

A remark on this clonotype: Its ends do not fully match the called genes, so a read error is possible. This chain links TRBV5-1 with TRBJ2-7; D might be TRBD2 (6 bases). CDR1 and CDR2 from the germline V gene are SGHRS and YFSETQ. This CDR3 has 13 residues. CDR3 coding DNA: TGCGCCAGCGGCTTGGGGGGAACCTACGAGCAGTACTTC. Translated: CASGLGGTYEQYF. Full variable domain (remainder filled in from reference TRBV5-1 and TRBJ2-7): KAGVTQTPRYLIKTRGQQVTLSCSPISGHRSVSWYQQTPGQGLQFLFEYFSETQRNKGNFPGRFSGRQFSNSRSEMNVSTLELGDSALYLCASGLGGTYEQYFGPGTRLTVT.

The CDR3 reads CASATGTAHYGYTF. The CDR3 DNA follows: TGTGCCAGCGCCACCGGAACAGCGCACTATGGCTACACCTTC. The rearrangement uses TRBV28 and TRBJ1-2; D ambiguous. Germline V gives CDR1 MDHEN, CDR2 SYDVKM. This CDR3 is 14 amino acids long. With 8 bases removed from V and 3 bases from J, the gap between germline ends came to 16 bases.